This TCR beta chain was captured in a study of CD8 T cells in Susac syndrome. CDR1 is SGHDN, CDR2 FVKESK, per germline. CDR3 length: 16 amino acids. Trimming at V came to 4 bases and at J to 6 bases, leaving 7 bases not matched to a gene. Sequencing of TCR beta was carried out in blood CD8+ and CD4+ T cells. Matching for age and sex applied to the controls, who were healthy donors. This clonotype was found once. Random hexamers were used to reverse transcribe roughly 0.45 to 1 ug of RNA. TCRdb re-called the immunoSEQ multiplex PCR reads through MiXCR, storing one row per CDR3 protein. This table holds 100,000 to 150,000 distinct CDR3 sequences, around 95% found once.

The sample taken for sequencing was CD4+ T cells from PBMCs. The V and J genes are TRBV14 and TRBJ2-5, with 14 bases aligning to TRBD2. This receptor was taken from a human donor in good health. The CDR3 spells CASSPWGTSGRKTQYF. The CDR3 DNA sequence: TGTGCCAGCAGCCCCTGGGGGACTAGCGGGAGAAAGACCCAGTACTTC.